The subject of this entry is one T cell receptor beta chain. Several immunoSEQ 96-well plates shared each subset's DNA, each plate a replicate. Authors' analysis steps: Junction-only sequences produced by ImmunoSEQ had no quality scores, so filtering differed. Repertoires were generated with immunoSEQ multiplex PCR, while TCRdb's copy carries only in-frame clones and drops some. The V and J calls and the clone size are those of that table, but D and trimming were determined from the DNA. The sample has roughly 2 million clones, 85% to 95% seen once. The data were obtained in a study of shared clonotypes between healthy human individuals. Germline loops: CDR1 SGHNT, CDR2 YENEEA. This CDR3 contains 13 residues. The germline V and J ends were trimmed by 5 bases and 5 bases, with 12 bases remaining between them.

The chain is built from TRBV11-3 and TRBJ1-2; D gene unclear. Sequencing was performed on naive CD4+ T cells sorted from blood. Subset noted: CD45RA+ positively selected. The TCR originated in a man aged 18-30 years in good health. CDR3 sequence (DNA): TGTGCCAGCAGCCACTCTATAGTTTATGGCTACACCTTC. This gives the protein CASSHSIVYGYTF. Complete variable domain (other parts from reference TRBV11-3 and TRBJ1-2): EAGVVQSPRYKIIEKKQPVAFWCNPISGHNTLYWYLQNLGQGPELLIRYENEEAVDDSQLPKDRFSAERLKGVDSTLKIQPAELGDSAVYLCASSHSIVYGYTFGSGTRLTVV.